The clone carrying this T cell receptor (beta chain) was observed many times. Its antigen is currently unknown. These data are taken from a study of regulatory T cells in long-lasting Graves disease. Across the study: Over-5-year antithyroid drug use with positive TSH receptor antibodies defined persistent Graves' disease in the study.

Stated time point: persistent/refractory GD, antithyroid drugs over 5 years with positive TRAb. Extracted RNA from PBMCs served as the source of the TCR library. The patient group derived from an endocrinology department in Xi'an, China. V lost 3 bases and J 3 bases, leaving 9 bases between the germline ends. The CDR3 has 13 residues. Germline CDR1 is MDHEN and CDR2 is SYDVKM. Arm-PCR of CDR3 regions and iRepertoire HTBI primers were used to build TCR beta libraries. TCRdb used MiXCR to reprocess the multiplex PCR reads, holding one entry per CDR3 protein. The sample shows about 450,000 distinct CDR3 sequences, 23% of them seen only once. Study-level findings and limits: New patients shared fewer public clonotypes (approximately 1,000) than persistent patients did (fewer than 3,000).

The chain uses TRBV28 and TRBJ2-7; D is perhaps TRBD1 (6 bases). The source of this sequence is a female donor with Graves disease. The source material was peripheral blood mononuclear cells (PBMCs), sampled when the disease was refractory, from a patient treated with antithyroid drugs. Here the CDR3 reads CASSFEGGYEQYF. In DNA, the CDR3 is TGTGCCAGCAGTTTTGAAGGGGGCTACGAGCAGTACTTC.